These T cell receptor beta chains were read from a single sample in a study of patients and donors after allogeneic stem cell transplantation. TCRdb called the RT-PCR reads again in MiXCR, with one record for every CDR3 protein. The data contain roughly 880,000 distinct CDR3 sequences, about a sixth of them singletons. Sequenced material: blood, either unsorted or a sorted T cell fraction (not recorded which). All receptors come from a human donor who was either an allogeneic HSCT recipient or a stem cell or donor lymphocyte infusion donor (not recorded which). It is not recorded whose cells these are; they may come from a transplant donor. Each CDR3 is given with its conserved first and last residue. The D gene is left open where the match is weak. Clone size is given for some rows only: seen once, a few or many times, or a class if the clone is expanded.

>many|TRBV4-1|NA|TRBJ2-5|13
TGCGCCAGCAGCCCCCAGGGGATAGAGACCCAGTACTTC
CASSPQGIETQYF
>few|TRBV27|NA|TRBJ1-2|14
TGTGCCAGCACCAAGGCAGGGCAGGGCTATGGCTACACCTTC
CASTKAGQGYGYTF
>few|TRBV15|TRBD1|TRBJ2-3|15
TGTGCCACCAGCCGGGGACAGAAGGCAACAGATACGCAGTATTTT
CATSRGQKATDTQYF
>few|TRBV6-1|NA|TRBJ1-2|15
TGTGCCAGCAGGGGTACCAAGGACAGTAACTATGGCTACACCTTC
CASRGTKDSNYGYTF
>NA|TRBV21-1|NA|TRBJ1-1|15
TGTGCCAGCAGCGCCACCCCGGGACAGAACACTGAAGCTTTCTTT
CASSATPGQNTEAFF
>NA|TRBV4-1|NA|TRBJ2-7|14
TGCGCCAGCAGCCAAACGGCAGCTTCCTACGAGCAGTACTTC
CASSQTAASYEQYF
>few|TRBV5-5|TRBD1|TRBJ1-2|16
TGTGCCAGCAGCTTTACCGGGACAGGGATTCAGGGTGGCTACACCTTC
CASSFTGTGIQGGYTF
>few|TRBV5-1|NA|TRBJ1-1|16
TGCGCCAGCAGCTTTGGGAGCGAAATACGAGAGGATGAAGCTTTCTTT
CASSFGSEIREDEAFF
>few|TRBV4-3|TRBD2|TRBJ2-7|15
TGCGCCAGCAGCCAAGACGGGGGGGCAGCCTACGAGCAGTACTTC
CASSQDGGAAYEQYF
>few|TRBV6-6|NA|TRBJ1-4|12
TGTGCCAGCAGAACCAGTGGGGAAAAACTGTTTTTT
CASRTSGEKLFF
>NA|TRBV10-2|NA|TRBJ2-2|14
TGCGGAATAGGTCCGGGAATAAACACCGGGGAGCTGTTTTTT
CGIGPGINTGELFF
>NA|TRBV29-1|TRBD2|TRBJ2-7|14
TGCAGCGTTGAGGGACTAGCGGACCGCTACGAGCAGTACTTC
CSVEGLADRYEQYF
>NA|TRBV4-1|TRBD2|TRBJ2-3|18
TGCGCCAGCAGCCAAGGACTAGCGGGACCCCATAGCACAGATACGCAGTATTTT
CASSQGLAGPHSTDTQYF
>NA|TRBV12-3/TRBV12-4|TRBD2|TRBJ2-7|15
TGTGCCAGCAGGGGACTAGCGGGGGGCTCCTACGAGCAGTACTTC
CASRGLAGGSYEQYF
>NA|TRBV24-1|TRBD2|TRBJ2-2|14
TGTGCCACCAGTCTCAGCGGGACCACCGGGGAGCTGTTTTTT
CATSLSGTTGELFF
>few|TRBV5-1|NA|TRBJ1-6|13
TGCGCCAGCAGCAACACCTATAATTCACCCCTCCACTTT
CASSNTYNSPLHF
>NA|TRBV20-1|TRBD1|TRBJ1-2|15
TGCAGTGCTGGACAGGGGAAGCTAGGATACTATGGCTACACCTTC
CSAGQGKLGYYGYTF
>NA|TRBV6-2/TRBV6-3|NA|TRBJ1-1|12
TGTGCCAGCACGATCGTGAACACTGAAGCTTTCTTT
CASTIVNTEAFF
>NA|TRBV19|NA|TRBJ2-1|16
TGTGCCAGTAGTCCCTCTGGCGGCCCTGACTACAATGAGCAGTTCTTC
CASSPSGGPDYNEQFF
>few|TRBV4-1|TRBD2|TRBJ2-7|15
TGCGCCAGCAGCCAAGATTCCGCGGGGGACTACGAGCAGTACTTC
CASSQDSAGDYEQYF
>NA|TRBV10-3|NA|TRBJ1-2|15
TGTGCCATCAGTGAGTCCTACAGGACAGACTATGGCTACACCTTC
CAISESYRTDYGYTF
>few|TRBV4-1|NA|TRBJ1-4|16
TGCGCCAGCAGCCAAGATCGGAGTGGGAGGAATGAAAAACTGTTTTTT
CASSQDRSGRNEKLFF
>NA|TRBV25-1|NA|TRBJ1-3|15
TGTGCCAGCAGTGACGGCAGCCCCTCTGGAAACACCATATATTTT
CASSDGSPSGNTIYF
>few|TRBV20-1|TRBD2|TRBJ2-3|15
TGCAGTGCTTCCACCCTAGCGGGGGTCACAGATACGCAGTATTTT
CSASTLAGVTDTQYF
>few|TRBV6-5|NA|TRBJ2-5|15
TGTGCCAGCAGTTACGGAGATTCCAAGCGGGTGACCCAGTACTTC
CASSYGDSKRVTQYF
>few|TRBV5-5|NA|TRBJ2-7|15
TGTGCCAGCAGCTTGACAGCGGCGGGCTCCTACGAGCAGTACTTC
CASSLTAAGSYEQYF
>few|TRBV5-1|NA|TRBJ2-3|18
TGCGCCAGCACCTTGGCGGTCGGCTCGAGGCCAGAGGGAGATACGCAGTATTTT
CASTLAVGSRPEGDTQYF
>few|TRBV20-1|NA|TRBJ1-6|12
TGCAGTGCGGGGGGGGGGCGTTCACCCCTCCACTTT
CSAGGGRSPLHF
>few|TRBV12-3/TRBV12-4|NA|TRBJ2-5|14
TGTGCCAGCACCGCCCCGGGTTCGTTACAGACCCAGTACTTC
CASTAPGSLQTQYF
>NA|TRBV3-1|NA|TRBJ2-3|13
TGTGCCAGCAGCCATGGGTTTGCTGATACGCAGTATTTT
CASSHGFADTQYF
>few|TRBV5-1|NA|TRBJ1-1|14
TGCGCCAGCAGCGGGGGGGACTCGAACACTGAAGCTTTCTTT
CASSGGDSNTEAFF
>NA|TRBV12-3/TRBV12-4|TRBD1|TRBJ1-5|15
TGTGCCAGCAGTCCCCTGACAGGGGTGAGTCAGCCCCAGCATTTT
CASSPLTGVSQPQHF
>NA|TRBV19|TRBD2|TRBJ2-2|16
TGTGCCAGTAGCAGACTAGCGGGGGGCGTCACCGGGGAGCTGTTTTTT
CASSRLAGGVTGELFF
>few|TRBV6-1|NA|TRBJ1-1|10
TGTGCCAGCCTCGAGGGGGAAGCTTTCTTT
CASLEGEAFF
>NA|TRBV10-3|NA|TRBJ2-3|15
TGTGCCATCAGTGAGACGGACCCGAGCACAGATACGCAGTATTTT
CAISETDPSTDTQYF
>NA|TRBV29-1|TRBD2|TRBJ2-1|18
TGCAGCGTGCAGCCGAGGGTGGCTAGCGGGAGTCGGTACAATGAGCAGTTCTTC
CSVQPRVASGSRYNEQFF
>few|TRBV7-9|NA|TRBJ2-1|13
TGTGCCAGCAGTCCGCCGATGTTCCATGAGCAGTTCTTC
CASSPPMFHEQFF
>NA|TRBV7-9|TRBD1|TRBJ2-5|13
TGTGCCACTGCACGGACAGGGGACGAGACCCAGTACTTC
CATARTGDETQYF
>few|TRBV9|TRBD2|TRBJ2-3|17
TGTGCCAGTAGCGTCGGGACTAGCGGGTTTGACACAGATACGCAGTATTTT
CASSVGTSGFDTDTQYF
>NA|TRBV12-3/TRBV12-4|TRBD2|TRBJ2-3|17
TGTGCCAGCAGTTTATCCGCTAGCGGGGGGGCCCCCGATACGCAGTATTTT
CASSLSASGGAPDTQYF
>NA|TRBV5-6|TRBD1|TRBJ2-2|16
TGTGCCAGCTTCCCCGGGGGACAGGGGGACACCGGGGAGCTGTTTTTT
CASFPGGQGDTGELFF
>NA|TRBV12-3/TRBV12-4|NA|TRBJ2-3|13
TGTGCCAGCAGAAACCAGCTCACAGATACGCAGTATTTT
CASRNQLTDTQYF
>few|TRBV15|NA|TRBJ2-5|15
TGTGCCACCAGTGAATTCAGTGGGCTAGCGGAGACCCAGTACTTC
CATSEFSGLAETQYF
>NA|TRBV20-1|NA|TRBJ1-1|12
TGCAGTGCTCATCAGGGGAACACTGAAGCTTTCTTT
CSAHQGNTEAFF
>NA|TRBV6-1|NA|TRBJ1-3|11
TGTACCCGAGGGGATAGAAACACCATATATTTT
CTRGDRNTIYF
>few|TRBV30|TRBD1|TRBJ1-5|15
TGTGCCTGGAGCCTGGGACAGGGGGAAGTTCAGCCCCAGCATTTT
CAWSLGQGEVQPQHF